One T cell receptor (beta chain) is described in this entry. The V and J ends lost 4 bases and 0 bases respectively, with 15 bases between them. Germline-derived CDR1 and CDR2 are LGHDT and YNNKEL (reference sequence). CDR3 size: 16 residues. The sample comes from a study of blood T cell repertoires in COVID-19. Method: immunoSEQ multiplex PCR; TCRdb's copy keeps in-frame clones and lacks some. This table has over 200,000 clones, approximately 80% appearing once. Sample: peripheral blood. The TCR comes from a man aged 35 to 55 with acute or convalescent COVID-19. This chain uses TRBV3-1 (or the pseudogene TRBV3-2) with TRBJ1-1; tentatively, D is TRBD1 (5 bases). As DNA, the CDR3 is TGTGCCAGCAGCCGGACATCCAAGGGGTTGAACACTGAAGCTTTCTTT. Translated: CASSRTSKGLNTEAFF.